These 32 T cell receptor beta chains originate from one sample sequenced in a study of cytomegalovirus exposure and HLA in healthy donors. Use of 60 Vbeta and 13 Jbeta primers characterized the PCR. Sequencing used immunoSEQ multiplex PCR; TCRdb keeps in-frame clones, though not all of them. The repertoire holds under 150,000 clones, with around 80% as singletons. The sample was PBMCs. All receptors come from a man under 40 in good health and CMV-seronegative.

The rearrangement links TRBV7-9 to TRBJ2-2; D possibly corresponds to TRBD1 (6 bases). Germline values: CDR1 SEHNR, CDR2 FQNEAQ (reference sequence). V lost 4 bases to trimming and J lost 6 bases, with 12 bases between them. This CDR3 contains 14 residues. The CDR3 bases are TGTGCCAGCAGCTCCACAGGGAATGCCGGGGAGCTGTTTTTT. It specifies CASSSTGNAGELFF.

This chain links TRBV4-1 with TRBJ1-4; D is perhaps TRBD1 (5 bases). Germline loops: CDR1 MGHRA, CDR2 YSYEKL. V gave up 3 bases and J gave up 7 bases, with 18 bases separating them. This CDR3 spans 16 amino acids. The CDR3 DNA is TGCGCCAGCAGCCAGCCCCAGGGAGGGGTCGGTGAAAAACTGTTTTTT. Translation gives CASSQPQGGVGEKLFF.

This clone was detected a few times. V usage is TRBV7-9 and J usage is TRBJ2-3, with 11 bases fitting TRBD2. Trimming cost V 5 bases and J 0 bases; bases outside gene matches: 7. The CDR3 extends over 17 amino acids. CDR1 is SEHNR, CDR2 FQNEAQ, per germline (reference sequence). CDR3 DNA: TGTGCCAGCAGCCCGCGACTAGCGGGAACTAGCACAGATACGCAGTATTTT. Its translation is CASSPRLAGTSTDTQYF.

This clone was seen many times. The CDR3 loop reads CASSTKGQGGSYEQYF. Written as DNA, the CDR3 is TGTGCCAGCAGTACGAAGGGACAGGGAGGTTCCTACGAGCAGTACTTC. The genes are TRBV6-6 and TRBJ2-7; 9 bases line up with TRBD1. Unmatched junction bases numbered 9, after V lost 5 bases and J lost 1 base. The CDR3 sequence is 16 residues long. The germline gives CDR1 MNHNY, CDR2 SVGAGI (reference sequence).

The V and J genes are TRBV5-6 and TRBJ2-1, with TRBD2 identical over 8 bases. This CDR3 is built from 17 residues. CDR1 and CDR2 (germline): SGHDT, YYEEEE. With 4 bases clipped from V and 4 bases from J, the junction kept 13 bases outside the gene matches. CDR3 nucleotides: TGTGCCAGCAGCCCGGGCCCTATTGCGGGGGGTTACAATGAGCAGTTCTTC. Residues: CASSPGPIAGGYNEQFF.

The chain joins TRBV6-5 to TRBJ2-7; TRBD2 is a possible D gene (6 bases). The V end was cut by 5 bases, the J end by 0 bases, with 14 bases between. The CDR3 totals 15 residues. Germline V gene lookup returns CDR1 MNHEY and CDR2 SVGAGI. The CDR3 DNA reads TGTGCCAGCAGTAAGTCGGGAGCGTACTCCTACGAGCAGTACTTC. Its protein product is CASSKSGAYSYEQYF.

The chain combines TRBV4-2 with TRBJ1-6; no clear D. The germline V and J ends were trimmed by 4 bases and 9 bases, with 16 bases remaining between them. The length of the CDR3 is 15 residues. Germline CDR1 reads LGHNA; CDR2 reads YNFKEQ. The CDR3 nucleotides are TGTGCCAGCAGCCGAGAGGGTGCGGGATCTTCACCCCTCCACTTT. Translated: CASSREGAGSSPLHF.

The rearrangement links TRBV28 to TRBJ2-3; the match to TRBD2 covers 14 bases. There are 17 residues in the CDR3. Germline CDR1 reads MDHEN; CDR2 reads SYDVKM. The V and J ends lost 4 bases and 4 bases, in that order; junction bases with no gene match: 7. Here the CDR3 reads CASSSTSGGAPPDTQYF. In nucleotides, the CDR3 is TGTGCCAGCAGTTCGACTAGCGGGGGGGCCCCCCCAGATACGCAGTATTTT.

The chain links TRBV19 to TRBJ1-4; no definite D call. This CDR3 comprises 16 residues. Germline values: CDR1 LNHDA, CDR2 SQIVND (reference sequence). Trimming shortened V by 4 bases and J by 7 bases, and 19 bases separated the two germline ends. The CDR3 DNA reads as TGTGCCAGTAGTACGGTATTCGGGGTAGTAGGTGAAAAACTGTTTTTT. This codes for CASSTVFGVVGEKLFF.

The chain has TRBV5-1 and TRBJ1-1, with a weak D call TRBD1 (6 bases). The CDR3 is made up of 17 amino acids. Germline loops: CDR1 SGHRS, CDR2 YFSETQ. V lost 5 bases, J lost 0 bases, and 20 bases lay in between. The CDR3 DNA reads as TGCGCCAGCAGAATCGGGCTTGGGGGCTACATGAACACTGAAGCTTTCTTT. It translates to CASRIGLGGYMNTEAFF.

This clone was observed at least ten times. J is TRBJ1-4 and V is TRBV6-1; 7 bases map to TRBD1. Germline V gives CDR1 MNHNS, CDR2 SASEGT. The CDR3 runs to 14 residues. Trimming removed 3 bases from V and 7 bases from J; junction bases left unmatched: 5. CDR3 loop: CASSDPWTGEKLFF. The CDR3 coding sequence is TGTGCCAGCAGTGACCCATGGACAGGTGAAAAACTGTTTTTT.

This rearrangement joins TRBV7-9 to TRBJ2-3, with D maybe TRBD1 (5 bases). There are 14 residues in the CDR3. Deletions cut 2 bases from V and 3 bases from J, with 9 bases between. CDR1 is SEHNR and CDR2 is FQNEAQ in the germline V gene (reference sequence). DNA for the CDR3: TGTGCCAGCAGCTTACCCCCAGGGACAGATACGCAGTATTTT. As protein: CASSLPPGTDTQYF.

The rearrangement links TRBV5-1 to TRBJ1-3; 7 bases fit TRBD1. With V trimmed by 4 bases and J by 3 bases, 4 bases remained unmatched. CDR1 and CDR2 from the germline V gene are SGHRS and YFSETQ. This CDR3 is 14 amino acids long. CDR3 sequence: CASSGDRVGNTIYF. CDR3 in DNA: TGCGCCAGCAGCGGAGACAGGGTTGGAAACACCATATATTTT. Complete variable domain (other parts from reference TRBV5-1 and TRBJ1-3): KAGVTQTPRYLIKTRGQQVTLSCSPISGHRSVSWYQQTPGQGLQFLFEYFSETQRNKGNFPGRFSGRQFSNSRSEMNVSTLELGDSALYLCASSGDRVGNTIYFGEGSWLTVV.

The chain joins TRBV7-9 to TRBJ1-5; TRBD1 matches 7 bases. With 5 bases clipped from V and 2 bases from J, the junction kept 15 bases outside the gene matches. Germline CDR1 SEHNR, CDR2 FQNEAQ (reference sequence). The CDR3 is 18 residues long. CDR3 sequence reads: CASSPLLRQGRGNQPQHF. For the CDR3, the DNA is TGTGCCAGCAGCCCACTCTTACGACAGGGAAGGGGCAATCAGCCCCAGCATTTT.

This clone has only a few counts. The rearrangement joins TRBV28 to TRBJ1-1; perhaps TRBD1 as D (6 bases). Trimming left V 7 bases short and J 3 bases short, with 21 bases between. This CDR3 contains 16 residues. Germline V gene lookup returns CDR1 MDHEN and CDR2 SYDVKM. DNA of the CDR3: TGTGCCAGCAACGGAGGGGGGGCTGCGAGGGACACTGAAGCTTTCTTT. It codes for CASNGGGAARDTEAFF.

This clone appeared a few times. This chain connects TRBV6-5 to TRBJ2-7; 9 positions agree with TRBD1. V shed 7 bases, J shed 7 bases, and the junction held 5 bases outside the gene matches. The CDR3 has 12 amino acids. Germline V CDR1 and CDR2: MNHEY, SVGAGI. CDR3 protein: CASKTGGGEQYF. CDR3 DNA sequence: TGTGCCAGCAAGACAGGGGGAGGTGAGCAGTACTTC.

This rearrangement joins TRBV5-4 to TRBJ2-3, with 8 bases fitting TRBD2. CDR3 length equals 16 residues. J was trimmed by 3 bases and V by 4 bases; bases with no gene match: 10. The germline CDR1 and CDR2 sequences are SGHNT and YYREEE (reference sequence). The CDR3 reads CASSPPGLGLTDTQYF. The CDR3 DNA reads as TGTGCCAGCAGCCCTCCGGGACTAGGCCTAACAGATACGCAGTATTTT.

This chain joins TRBV18 and TRBJ1-1; D might be TRBD1 (5 bases). Trimming removed 2 bases from V and 0 bases from J, with 10 bases in between. CDR1 and CDR2 from the germline V gene are KGHSH and LQKENI. The CDR3 totals 15 residues. The CDR3 here is CASSPAGFMNTEAFF. The CDR3 DNA is TGTGCCAGCTCACCAGCAGGGTTCATGAACACTGAAGCTTTCTTT. Variable domain in full (rest from reference TRBV18 and TRBJ1-1): NAGVMQNPRHLVRRRGQEARLRCSPMKGHSHVYWYRQLPEEGLKFMVYLQKENIIDESGMPKERFSAEFPKEGPSILRIQQVVRGDSAAYFCASSPAGFMNTEAFFGQGTRLTVV.

The chain recombines TRBV27 with TRBJ2-7; tentatively, D is TRBD2 (5 bases). Germline V gives CDR1 MNHEY, CDR2 SMNVEV (reference sequence). The length of the CDR3 is 13 residues. The V and J ends lost 6 bases and 4 bases respectively, with 13 bases between them. The CDR3 protein is CASSLDRGYEQYF. CDR3 nucleotide sequence: TGTGCCAGCAGCCTTGACCGAGGGTACGAGCAGTACTTC.

The rearrangement uses TRBV18 and TRBJ2-7; 11 nucleotides align to TRBD2. V gave up 5 bases and J gave up 3 bases; unmatched junction bases: 9. The CDR3 loop spans 16 amino acids. Per the germline V gene, CDR1 is KGHSH and CDR2 is LQKENI. CDR3 in amino acids: CASSVLSGRAFYEQYF. The DNA for the CDR3 is TGTGCCAGCTCAGTCCTTAGCGGGAGGGCCTTCTACGAGCAGTACTTC. Supplemented by reference TRBV18 and TRBJ2-7, the full variable domain reads NAGVMQNPRHLVRRRGQEARLRCSPMKGHSHVYWYRQLPEEGLKFMVYLQKENIIDESGMPKERFSAEFPKEGPSILRIQQVVRGDSAAYFCASSVLSGRAFYEQYFGPGTRLTVT.

This clone was counted only a few times. The J gene is TRBJ2-7, the V gene TRBV19, with TRBD1 matching 11 bases. Trimming cost V 5 bases and J 2 bases; bases outside gene matches: 14. The CDR3 totals 18 residues. Germline lookup yields CDR1 LNHDA and CDR2 SQIVND (reference sequence). The DNA for the CDR3 is TGTGCCAGTAGTCCTTGGACAGGGGGCTGGGGATTTACCTACGAGCAGTACTTC. Its protein product is CASSPWTGGWGFTYEQYF.

This rearrangement joins TRBV5-6 to TRBJ1-2; D is unresolved. Looked up from germline, CDR1 is SGHDT and CDR2 is YYEEEE. CDR3 length: 14 amino acids. The V end was cut by 1 base, the J end by 11 bases, with 18 bases between. The DNA for the CDR3 is TGTGCCAGCAGCTTGTATTACGCGGGAATTGGATACACCTTC. Translation gives CASSLYYAGIGYTF.

This rearrangement joins TRBV2 to TRBJ2-1; D is perhaps TRBD2 (5 bases). Trimming pared 2 bases from V and 2 bases from J, leaving 22 bases between. The CDR3 has 19 amino acids. Germline lookup yields CDR1 SNHLY and CDR2 FYNNEI. The CDR3 coding sequence is TGTGCCAGCAGTGAAAGGCCCTTTTCAACGCGGGCAGCCTACAATGAGCAGTTCTTC. This gives the protein CASSERPFSTRAAYNEQFF.

The chain is built from TRBV5-1 and TRBJ2-3; possible D gene TRBD1, 6 bases. This CDR3 has 16 residues. With 0 bases removed from V and 3 bases from J, the gap between germline ends came to 14 bases. The germline CDR1 and CDR2 sequences are SGHRS and YFSETQ. The CDR3 nucleotides are TGCGCCAGCAGCTTGGGTACAGGGTTTGGGACAGATACGCAGTATTTT. It is translated as CASSLGTGFGTDTQYF.

The chain combines TRBV11-2 with TRBJ2-1; TRBD2 matches 7 bases. The ends lost 3 bases at V and 8 bases at J; junction bases unmatched: 10. Germline V CDR1 and CDR2: SGHAT, FQNNGV. The CDR3 covers 15 residues. CDR3 bases: TGTGCCAGCAGCTTCTTCGGCGGGAGTAGTGATGAGCAGTTCTTC. It encodes CASSFFGGSSDEQFF. The whole variable domain, filled in from reference TRBV11-2 and TRBJ2-1, reads EAGVAQSPRYKIIEKRQSVAFWCNPISGHATLYWYQQILGQGPKLLIQFQNNGVVDDSQLPKDRFSAERLKGVDSTLKIQPAKLEDSAVYLCASSFFGGSSDEQFFGPGTRLTVL.

The chain employs TRBV7-2 and TRBJ2-5; 7 positions agree with TRBD1. This CDR3 spans 15 amino acids. The trim removed 5 bases at V and 4 bases at J, leaving 10 bases unmatched. Germline CDR1 SGHTA, CDR2 FQGNSA. The chain's CDR3 is CASSLRPGQRETQYF. The CDR3 DNA sequence: TGTGCCAGCAGCCTACGACCGGGACAGCGAGAGACCCAGTACTTC. The full variable domain, its missing parts supplied by reference TRBV7-2 and TRBJ2-5, is GAGVSQSPSNKVTEKGKDVELRCDPISGHTALYWYRQSLGQGLEFLIYFQGNSAPDKSGLPSDRFSAERTGGSVSTLTIQRTQQEDSAVYLCASSLRPGQRETQYFGPGTRLLVL.

In this sample, this clone turned up once. A junction end diverges from the germline sequence, so it may reflect a read error. The rearrangement uses TRBV5-1 and TRBJ1-2; TRBD1 might be the D (5 bases). CDR1 is SGHRS, CDR2 YFSETQ, per germline. The CDR3 extends over 15 amino acids. DNA of the CDR3: TGCGCCAGCAGGATCAAAACGGGACTGATCTATGGCTACCCCTTC. This gives the protein CASRIKTGLIYGYPF. Supplemented by reference TRBV5-1 and TRBJ1-2, the full variable domain reads KAGVTQTPRYLIKTRGQQVTLSCSPISGHRSVSWYQQTPGQGLQFLFEYFSETQRNKGNFPGRFSGRQFSNSRSEMNVSTLELGDSALYLCASRIKTGLIYGYPFGSGTRLTVV.

The chain is built from TRBV30 and TRBJ1-5; the D gene is possibly TRBD1 (5 bases). Germline CDR1 is GTSNPN and CDR2 is SVGIG (reference sequence). The CDR3 totals 16 residues. Trimming stripped 2 bases from V and 5 bases from J, with 19 bases between. DNA for the CDR3: TGTGCCTGGAGTCCGATAAGACAGAAACAACATCAGCCCCAGCATTTT. It yields the protein CAWSPIRQKQHQPQHF.

Of note for this clone: The junction and the germline gene differ at one end; a read error may be behind it. V is TRBV29-1 and J is TRBJ1-2; D possibly corresponds to TRBD1 (6 bases). CDR3 length equals 13 residues. CDR1 and CDR2 (germline): SQVTM, ANQGSEA. The CDR3 nucleotides read TGCAGCGTTGCCAGGGGACCTAACTATGGCTACCCCTTC. It is translated as CSVARGPNYGYPF.

The V gene is TRBV4-1, the J gene TRBJ1-1; TRBD1 matches 7 bases. The V and J ends lost 5 bases and 1 base, in that order; junction bases with no gene match: 7. The CDR3 contains 15 residues. Germline loops: CDR1 MGHRA, CDR2 YSYEKL. The CDR3 reads CASSSLPGGNTEAFF. As DNA, the CDR3 is TGCGCCAGCAGCTCCCTGCCAGGGGGGAACACTGAAGCTTTCTTT.

This clone was counted once. This chain links TRBV9 with TRBJ1-2, with TRBD1 as a possible D gene (6 bases). This CDR3 is 14 amino acids long. In germline, CDR1 is SGDLS, CDR2 YYNGEE. Trimming stripped 3 bases from V and 3 bases from J, with 12 bases between. The CDR3 here is CASSADRGDYGYTF. For the CDR3, the DNA is TGTGCCAGCAGCGCGGACAGAGGGGACTATGGCTACACCTTC.

The chain employs TRBV7-2 and TRBJ2-5, with D possibly being TRBD2 (5 bases). Trimming removed 5 bases from V and 4 bases from J, with 20 bases in between. The CDR3 spans 16 residues. Germline values: CDR1 SGHTA, CDR2 FQGNSA. CDR3 coding DNA: TGTGCCAGCAGCCTATCCACGACCCGGGGATTAGAGACCCAGTACTTC. It translates to CASSLSTTRGLETQYF. Together with reference TRBV7-2 and TRBJ2-5, the CDR3 gives the full variable domain: GAGVSQSPSNKVTEKGKDVELRCDPISGHTALYWYRQSLGQGLEFLIYFQGNSAPDKSGLPSDRFSAERTGGSVSTLTIQRTQQEDSAVYLCASSLSTTRGLETQYFGPGTRLLVL.